These T cell receptor beta chains were read from a single sample in a study of T cell responses to AZD1222 COVID-19 vaccine. Sequencing used immunoSEQ multiplex PCR; TCRdb keeps in-frame clones, though not all of them. The data hold 90,000 to 130,000 clones, with about 87% observed a single time. Material: peripheral blood, obtained on day 0 of AZD1222 vaccination. These receptors all come from an adult in good health. CDR3s include the opening cysteine and the closing phenylalanine or tryptophan. Fields, in order: J gene, clone size, D gene, V gene, CDR3 protein, CDR3 DNA. A D gene is named only where the DNA matches it firmly. Clone size is not always given. Where it is, it says once, few, many or a class for expanded clones.

>TRBJ1-6|-|TRBD1|TRBV7-2
CASSTPGQLNSPLHF
TGTGCCAGCAGCACGCCGGGACAGCTTAATTCACCCCTCCACTTT
>TRBJ1-2|-|-|TRBV4-2
CASSRLQGLAGYTF
TGTGCCAGCAGCCGATTACAGGGTTTGGCAGGCTACACCTTC
>TRBJ2-7|-|TRBD1|TRBV6-5
CASSPGQGTYEQYF
TGTGCCAGCAGTCCGGGACAGGGGACCTACGAGCAGTACTTC
>TRBJ2-7|-|-|TRBV3-1/TRBV3-2
CASSQGPFGNEQYF
TGTGCCAGCAGCCAGGGGCCGTTCGGGAACGAGCAGTACTTC
>TRBJ2-7|-|-|TRBV12-3/TRBV12-4
CASRRQSYEQYF
TGTGCCAGCAGGAGACAGTCCTACGAGCAGTACTTC
>TRBJ1-1|-|-|TRBV7-8
CASSLVQKAFF
TGTGCCAGCAGCTTAGTTCAAAAAGCTTTCTTT
>TRBJ2-7|-|TRBD2|TRBV7-9
CASSLSGTRSYEQYF
TGTGCCAGCAGCTTAAGTGGGACTAGGTCCTACGAGCAGTACTTC
>TRBJ1-6|-|TRBD1|TRBV27
CASSLSLAGTGSPLHF
TGTGCCAGCAGTTTATCACTCGCCGGGACAGGGTCACCCCTCCACTTT
>TRBJ1-1|-|-|TRBV6-2/TRBV6-3
CASSYGQTTEAFF
TGTGCCAGCAGTTATGGGCAGACCACTGAAGCTTTCTTT
>TRBJ1-2|-|-|TRBV15
CATSRGQQSNYGYTF
TGTGCCACCAGCAGAGGACAGCAATCTAACTATGGCTACACCTTC
>TRBJ2-7|-|-|TRBV18
CASSGTESSYEQYF
TGTGCCAGCTCAGGGACGGAGAGCTCCTACGAGCAGTACTTC
>TRBJ2-2|-|TRBD1|TRBV18
CASSRGTGYYGELFF
TGTGCCAGCTCACGCGGGACAGGGTATTACGGGGAGCTGTTTTTT
>TRBJ2-7|-|-|TRBV10-3
CATKLGVDDEQYF
TGTGCGACGAAACTGGGTGTCGACGACGAGCAGTACTTC
>TRBJ2-7|once|TRBD2|TRBV5-1
CASSSGVTYEQYF
TGCGCCAGCAGTAGCGGGGTTACCTACGAGCAGTACTTC
>TRBJ2-3|-|-|TRBV5-6
CASIYGTRDTDTQYF
TGTGCCAGCATTTACGGGACACGAGACACAGATACGCAGTATTTT
>TRBJ2-7|-|-|TRBV6-1
CASSEVGVYEQYF
TGTGCCAGCAGTGAGGTGGGAGTCTACGAGCAGTACTTC
>TRBJ1-6|-|-|TRBV6-2/TRBV6-3
CASSDGGINSPLHF
TGTGCCAGCAGCGACGGGGGGATTAATTCACCCCTCCACTTT
>TRBJ2-3|few|-|TRBV5-4
CASSLAVAAASDTQYF
TGTGCCAGCAGCTTGGCCGTCGCGGCTGCCTCAGATACGCAGTATTTT
>TRBJ1-1|-|-|TRBV6-5
CASSYEGRRKNTEAFF
TGTGCCAGCAGTTACGAGGGACGGCGAAAGAACACTGAAGCTTTCTTT
>TRBJ2-1|-|-|TRBV3-1/TRBV3-2
CASSQSYNEQFF
TGTGCCAGCAGCCAGTCCTACAATGAGCAGTTCTTC
>TRBJ1-2|once|TRBD1|TRBV30
CAWSVQGKGGYTF
TGTGCCTGGAGTGTACAGGGGAAGGGAGGCTACACCTTC
>TRBJ2-7|few|-|TRBV11-2
CASSPQTYEQYF
TGTGCCAGCAGCCCCCAGACCTACGAGCAGTACTTC
>TRBJ2-3|-|-|TRBV5-1
CASSVKPDTQYF
TGCGCCAGCAGCGTGAAGCCCGATACGCAGTATTTT
>TRBJ1-1|-|-|TRBV12-3/TRBV12-4
CASRIHESLEAFF
TGTGCCAGCAGAATACATGAGAGCCTCGAAGCTTTCTTT
>TRBJ2-7|-|TRBD2|TRBV5-1
CASSIRTSGTYEQYF
TGCGCCAGCAGCATCCGGACTAGCGGTACCTACGAGCAGTACTTC
>TRBJ1-6|few|-|TRBV7-9
CASSPSGNIYNSPLHF
TGTGCCAGCAGCCCTAGTGGCAACATATATAATTCACCCCTCCACTTT
>TRBJ1-6|-|TRBD1|TRBV7-8
CASSPRDRGRRSPLHF
TGTGCCAGCAGCCCCCGGGACAGGGGGCGTAGATCACCCCTCCACTTT
>TRBJ2-1|-|TRBD2|TRBV30
CAWSGVSGEYWTNEQFF
TGTGCCTGGAGTGGGGTTAGCGGGGAATATTGGACCAATGAGCAGTTCTTC
>TRBJ2-1|-|-|TRBV6-5
CASSMTDNEQFF
TGTGCCAGCAGCATGACAGACAATGAGCAGTTCTTC
>TRBJ1-6|-|TRBD1|TRBV6-5
CASRDRVGSPLHF
TGTGCCAGCAGGGACAGGGTTGGATCACCCCTCCACTTT
>TRBJ1-3|few|-|TRBV12-3/TRBV12-4
CASRSGNTIYF
TGTGCCAGCCGTTCTGGAAACACCATATATTTT
>TRBJ2-3|-|TRBD2|TRBV11-3
CASSLDRSGRQDTQYF
TGTGCCAGCAGCTTAGATCGTAGCGGGAGGCAGGATACGCAGTATTTT
>TRBJ1-1|few|-|TRBV9
CASSAGVNPKSEAFF
TGTGCCAGCAGCGCGGGGGTGAATCCGAAGTCTGAAGCTTTCTTT
>TRBJ2-2|-|-|TRBV11-2
CASSLDGRGAVAGELFF
TGTGCCAGCAGCTTAGACGGTCGGGGGGCTGTGGCCGGGGAGCTGTTTTTT
>TRBJ1-1|-|-|TRBV12-3/TRBV12-4
CASSILGRTEAFF
TGTGCCAGCAGTATATTGGGGCGAACTGAAGCTTTCTTT
>TRBJ2-5|-|-|TRBV3-1/TRBV3-2
CASSQPGFQETQYF
TGTGCCAGCAGTCAACCGGGATTCCAAGAGACCCAGTACTTC
>TRBJ1-5|-|TRBD1|TRBV19
CASSIEGTAGGYSNQPQHF
TGTGCCAGTAGTATCGAAGGGACAGCTGGCGGCTATAGCAATCAGCCCCAGCATTTT
>TRBJ1-2|once|TRBD1|TRBV4-1
CASSRFPPGQGLDGYTF
TGCGCCAGCAGCCGCTTCCCACCGGGACAGGGATTGGATGGCTACACCTTC
>TRBJ1-5|-|TRBD1|TRBV7-6
CASSQQGANQPQHF
TGTGCCAGCAGCCAACAGGGGGCCAATCAGCCCCAGCATTTT
>TRBJ1-4|-|-|TRBV6-5
CASSLHKATNEKLFF
TGTGCCAGCAGTCTACACAAGGCGACTAATGAAAAACTGTTTTTT
>TRBJ2-7|-|-|TRBV6-5
CASSYSPGHTAYEQYF
TGTGCCAGCAGTTATTCCCCCGGACACACAGCCTACGAGCAGTACTTC
>TRBJ1-2|-|TRBD1|TRBV7-9
CASSLGPPGQGVMGYGYTF
TGTGCCAGCAGCTTAGGCCCGCCGGGACAGGGGGTAATGGGCTATGGCTACACCTTC
>TRBJ1-1|once|-|TRBV7-8
CASSSRHDTEAFF
TGTGCCAGCAGCTCAAGGCACGACACTGAAGCTTTCTTT
>TRBJ1-1|once|-|TRBV3-1/TRBV3-2
CASSLDSRMNTEAFF
TGTGCCAGCAGCCTAGACAGCCGCATGAACACTGAAGCTTTCTTT
>TRBJ1-1|-|-|TRBV29-1
CSVTLRGGTEAFF
TGCAGCGTTACTCTAAGGGGGGGCACTGAAGCTTTCTTT
>TRBJ2-6|-|TRBD2|TRBV30
CAWSGGASGANVLTF
TGTGCCTGGAGCGGGGGGGCTTCTGGGGCCAACGTCCTGACTTTC
>TRBJ2-7|-|TRBD1|TRBV4-1
CASRRPGQGNEQYF
TGCGCCAGCAGGCGTCCGGGACAGGGTAACGAGCAGTACTTC
>TRBJ1-1|-|-|TRBV7-9
CASSSTRAENTEAFF
TGTGCCAGCAGCTCAACCAGGGCAGAGAACACTGAAGCTTTCTTT
>TRBJ1-1|-|TRBD1|TRBV7-2
CASSLGGTGGSAFF
TGTGCCAGCAGCTTAGGGGGGACAGGGGGCTCAGCTTTCTTT
>TRBJ1-1|-|-|TRBV5-4
CASSVDRGNTEAFF
TGTGCCAGCAGCGTGGATCGGGGGAATACTGAAGCTTTCTTT
>TRBJ1-1|-|-|TRBV16
CASSEGGLLNTEAFF
TGTGCCAGCAGTGAAGGGGGGCTGCTGAACACTGAAGCTTTCTTT
>TRBJ2-2|-|-|TRBV7-2
CASSLGVRQGLTGELFF
TGTGCCAGCAGCTTAGGAGTTCGGCAGGGCCTGACCGGGGAGCTGTTTTTT
>TRBJ2-3|-|-|TRBV27
CASSLLHLSTDTQYF
TGTGCCAGCAGTTTATTGCACCTTAGCACAGATACGCAGTATTTT
>TRBJ2-3|-|TRBD2|TRBV4-1
CASSQVTGTGGSSDTQYF
TGCGCCAGCAGCCAAGTGACGGGGACCGGCGGGAGCTCAGATACGCAGTATTTT
>TRBJ1-5|-|-|TRBV9
CASSVGETELNQPQHF
TGTGCCAGCAGCGTAGGAGAGACAGAACTCAATCAGCCCCAGCATTTT
>TRBJ2-1|-|-|TRBV24-1
CATSDSPTGSVRNEQFF
TGTGCCACCAGTGATTCTCCGACAGGATCCGTTCGTAATGAGCAGTTCTTC
>TRBJ1-1|-|-|TRBV5-6
CASSLSYQFGAFF
TGTGCCAGCAGCTTGTCATACCAGTTCGGGGCTTTCTTT